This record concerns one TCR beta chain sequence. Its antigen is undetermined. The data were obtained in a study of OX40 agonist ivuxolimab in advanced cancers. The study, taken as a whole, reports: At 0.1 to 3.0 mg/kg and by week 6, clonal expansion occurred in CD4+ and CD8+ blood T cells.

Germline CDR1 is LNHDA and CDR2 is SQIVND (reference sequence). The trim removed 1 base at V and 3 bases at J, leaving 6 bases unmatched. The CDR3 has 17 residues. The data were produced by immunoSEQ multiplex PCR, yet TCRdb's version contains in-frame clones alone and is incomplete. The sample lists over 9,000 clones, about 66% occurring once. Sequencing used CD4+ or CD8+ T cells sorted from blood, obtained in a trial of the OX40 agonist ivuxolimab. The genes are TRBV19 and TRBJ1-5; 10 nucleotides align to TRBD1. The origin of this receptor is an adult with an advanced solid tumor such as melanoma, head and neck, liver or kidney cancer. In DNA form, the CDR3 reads TGTGCCAGTAGTATAGGCGGGACAGGGGCCGTCAATCAGCCCCAGCATTTT. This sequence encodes CASSIGGTGAVNQPQHF. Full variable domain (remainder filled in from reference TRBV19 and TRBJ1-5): DGGITQSPKYLFRKEGQNVTLSCEQNLNHDAMYWYRQDPGQGLRLIYYSQIVNDFQKGDIAEGYSVSREKKESFPLTVTSAQKNPTAFYLCASSIGGTGAVNQPQHFGDGTRLSIL.